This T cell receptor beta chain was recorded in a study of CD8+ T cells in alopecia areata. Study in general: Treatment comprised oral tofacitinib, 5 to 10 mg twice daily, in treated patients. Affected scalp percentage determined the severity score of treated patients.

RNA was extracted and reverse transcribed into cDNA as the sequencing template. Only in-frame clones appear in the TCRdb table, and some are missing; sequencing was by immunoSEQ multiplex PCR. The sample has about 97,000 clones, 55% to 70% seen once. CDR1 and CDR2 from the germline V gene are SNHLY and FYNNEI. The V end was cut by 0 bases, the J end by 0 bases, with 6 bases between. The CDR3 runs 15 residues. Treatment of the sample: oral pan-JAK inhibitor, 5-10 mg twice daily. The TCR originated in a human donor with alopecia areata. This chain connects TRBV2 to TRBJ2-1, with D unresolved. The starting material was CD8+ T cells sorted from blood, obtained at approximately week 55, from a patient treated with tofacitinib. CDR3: CASSEAPSSYNEQFF. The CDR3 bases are TGTGCCAGCAGTGAAGCACCGAGCTCCTACAATGAGCAGTTCTTC.